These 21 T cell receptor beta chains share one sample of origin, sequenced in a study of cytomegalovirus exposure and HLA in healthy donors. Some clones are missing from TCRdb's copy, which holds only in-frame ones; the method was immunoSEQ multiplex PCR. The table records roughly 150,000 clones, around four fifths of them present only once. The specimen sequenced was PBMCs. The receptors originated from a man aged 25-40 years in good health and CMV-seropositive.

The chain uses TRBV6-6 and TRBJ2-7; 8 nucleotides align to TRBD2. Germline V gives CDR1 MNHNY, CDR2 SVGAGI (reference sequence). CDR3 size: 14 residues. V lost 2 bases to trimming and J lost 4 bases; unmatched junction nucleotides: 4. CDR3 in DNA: TGTGCCAGCAGTTACGGGGCGGGGGGATACGAGCAGTACTTC. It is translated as CASSYGAGGYEQYF.

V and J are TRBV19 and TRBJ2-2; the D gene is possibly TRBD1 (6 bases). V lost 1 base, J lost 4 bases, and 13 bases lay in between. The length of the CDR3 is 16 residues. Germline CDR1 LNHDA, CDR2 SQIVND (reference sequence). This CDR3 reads CASSIAWEGGTGELFF. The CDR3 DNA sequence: TGTGCCAGTAGTATAGCGTGGGAAGGGGGCACCGGGGAGCTGTTTTTT.

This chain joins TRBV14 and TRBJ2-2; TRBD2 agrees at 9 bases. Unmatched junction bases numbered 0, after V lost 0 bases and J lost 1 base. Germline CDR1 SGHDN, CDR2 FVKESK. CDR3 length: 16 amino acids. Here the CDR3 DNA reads TGTGCCAGCAGCCAAGAACTAGCGGGGAACACCGGGGAGCTGTTTTTT. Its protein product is CASSQELAGNTGELFF.

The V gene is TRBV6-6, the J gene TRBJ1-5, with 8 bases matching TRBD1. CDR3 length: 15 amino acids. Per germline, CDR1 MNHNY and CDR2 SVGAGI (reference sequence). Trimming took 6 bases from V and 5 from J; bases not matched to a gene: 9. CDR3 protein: CASRPGGTGYQPQHF. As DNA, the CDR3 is TGTGCCAGCAGGCCAGGGGGGACAGGTTATCAGCCCCAGCATTTT.

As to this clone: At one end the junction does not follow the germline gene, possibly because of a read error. In DNA form, the CDR3 reads TGTGCCAGCACCTTAGGGACAGGGGATGGCTACACCTTC. Translated: CASTLGTGDGYTF. The chain carries TRBV7-2 and TRBJ1-2; 10 nucleotides agree with TRBD1. The CDR3 contains 13 residues. Per the germline V gene, CDR1 is SGHTA and CDR2 is FQGNSA.

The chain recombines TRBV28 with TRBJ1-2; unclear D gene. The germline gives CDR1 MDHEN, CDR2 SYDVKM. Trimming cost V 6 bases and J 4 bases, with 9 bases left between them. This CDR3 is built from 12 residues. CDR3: CASSQKIYGYTF. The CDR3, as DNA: TGTGCCAGCAGCCAGAAAATCTATGGCTACACCTTC.

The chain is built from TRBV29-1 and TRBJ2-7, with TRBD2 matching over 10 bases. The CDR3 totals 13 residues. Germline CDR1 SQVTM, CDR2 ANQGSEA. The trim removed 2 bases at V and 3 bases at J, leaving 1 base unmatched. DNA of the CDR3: TGCAGCGTTGAACTAGCGGGGGACTACGAGCAGTACTTC. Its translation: CSVELAGDYEQYF.

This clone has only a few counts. The CDR3 loop is CASSIQGYGELFF. DNA for the CDR3: TGTGCCAGCAGCATACAGGGTTACGGGGAGCTGTTTTTT. J is TRBJ2-2 and V is TRBV9, with D perhaps TRBD1 (6 bases). This CDR3 region has 13 residues. The V gene lost 4 bases and the J gene lost 7 bases, with 11 bases spanning the gap. The germline V gene encodes CDR1 SGDLS and CDR2 YYNGEE.

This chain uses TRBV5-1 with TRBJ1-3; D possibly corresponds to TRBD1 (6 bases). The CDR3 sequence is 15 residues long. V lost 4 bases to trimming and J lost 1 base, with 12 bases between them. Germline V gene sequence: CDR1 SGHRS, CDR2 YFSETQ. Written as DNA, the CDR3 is TGCGCCAGCAGCGCGGACAGCCGTTCTGGAAACACCATATATTTT. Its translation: CASSADSRSGNTIYF.

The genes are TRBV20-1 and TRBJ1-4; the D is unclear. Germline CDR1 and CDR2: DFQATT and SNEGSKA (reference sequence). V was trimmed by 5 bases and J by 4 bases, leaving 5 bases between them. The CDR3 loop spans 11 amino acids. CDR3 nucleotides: TGCAGTGCTGTCCTTAATGAAAAACTGTTTTTT. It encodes CSAVLNEKLFF.

For the CDR3, the DNA is TGTGCCATCAGTGAGAAGCGCGGTTCCTACGAGCAGTACTTC. It codes for CAISEKRGSYEQYF. The rearrangement joins TRBV10-3 to TRBJ2-7; D not resolved. Germline CDR1 is ENHRY and CDR2 is SYGVKD. Trimming cost V 2 bases and J 1 base, with 9 bases left between them. The CDR3 consists of 14 residues.

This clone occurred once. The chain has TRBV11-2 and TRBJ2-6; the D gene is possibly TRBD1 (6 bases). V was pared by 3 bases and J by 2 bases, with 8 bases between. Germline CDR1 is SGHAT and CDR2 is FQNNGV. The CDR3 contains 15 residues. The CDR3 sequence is CASSFWGPGANVLTF. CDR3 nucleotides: TGTGCCAGCAGCTTTTGGGGGCCTGGGGCCAACGTCCTGACTTTC.

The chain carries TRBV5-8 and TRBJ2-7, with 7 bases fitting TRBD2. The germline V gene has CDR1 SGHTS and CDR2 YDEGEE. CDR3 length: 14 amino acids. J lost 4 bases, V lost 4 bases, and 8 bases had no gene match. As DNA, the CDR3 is TGTGCCAGCAGCCGGACCGGGACTACATACGAGCAGTACTTC. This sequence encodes CASSRTGTTYEQYF.

The CDR3: CAWSARPQVREKLFF. The DNA for the CDR3 is TGTGCCTGGAGTGCACGGCCGCAGGTAAGGGAAAAACTGTTTTTT. This chain links TRBV30 with TRBJ1-4; D remains ambiguous. CDR1 GTSNPN and CDR2 SVGIG come from the germline V gene (reference sequence). This CDR3 spans 15 amino acids. Trimming took off 1 base at V and 8 bases at J, with 17 bases between the two ends.

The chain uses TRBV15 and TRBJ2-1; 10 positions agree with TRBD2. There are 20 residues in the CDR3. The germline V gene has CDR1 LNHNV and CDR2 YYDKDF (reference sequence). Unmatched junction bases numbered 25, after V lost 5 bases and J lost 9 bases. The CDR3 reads CATSPDLISSGGVWSREQFF. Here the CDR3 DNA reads TGTGCCACCAGCCCGGACCTTATATCGAGCGGGGGGGTTTGGTCTCGTGAGCAGTTCTTC.

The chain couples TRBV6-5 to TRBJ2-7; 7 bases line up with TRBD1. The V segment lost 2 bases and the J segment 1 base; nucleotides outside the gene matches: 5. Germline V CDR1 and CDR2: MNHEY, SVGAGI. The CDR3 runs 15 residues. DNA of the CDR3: TGTGCCAGCAGTTACCAACAGGGGCGATCCTACGAGCAGTACTTC. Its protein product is CASSYQQGRSYEQYF.

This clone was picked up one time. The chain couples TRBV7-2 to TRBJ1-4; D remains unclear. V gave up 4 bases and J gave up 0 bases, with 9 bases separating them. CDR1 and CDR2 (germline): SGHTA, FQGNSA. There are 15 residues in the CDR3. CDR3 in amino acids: CASSSRPSTNEKLFF. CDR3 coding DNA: TGTGCCAGCAGCTCTCGTCCCTCAACTAATGAAAAACTGTTTTTT.

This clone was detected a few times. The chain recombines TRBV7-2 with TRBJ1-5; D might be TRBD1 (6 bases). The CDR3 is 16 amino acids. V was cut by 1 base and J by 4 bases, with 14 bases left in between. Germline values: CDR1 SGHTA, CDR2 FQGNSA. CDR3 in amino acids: CASSLVAAGENQPQHF. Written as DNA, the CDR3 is TGTGCCAGCAGCTTAGTGGCGGCAGGGGAGAATCAGCCCCAGCATTTT. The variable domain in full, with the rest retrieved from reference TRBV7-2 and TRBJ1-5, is GAGVSQSPSNKVTEKGKDVELRCDPISGHTALYWYRQSLGQGLEFLIYFQGNSAPDKSGLPSDRFSAERTGGSVSTLTIQRTQQEDSAVYLCASSLVAAGENQPQHFGDGTRLSIL.

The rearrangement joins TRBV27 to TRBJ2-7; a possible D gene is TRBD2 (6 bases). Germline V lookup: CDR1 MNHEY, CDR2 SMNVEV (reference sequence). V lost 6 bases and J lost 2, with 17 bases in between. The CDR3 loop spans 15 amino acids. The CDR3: CASRLQEGFPYEQYF. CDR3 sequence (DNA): TGTGCCAGCAGACTCCAGGAGGGGTTCCCCTACGAGCAGTACTTC.

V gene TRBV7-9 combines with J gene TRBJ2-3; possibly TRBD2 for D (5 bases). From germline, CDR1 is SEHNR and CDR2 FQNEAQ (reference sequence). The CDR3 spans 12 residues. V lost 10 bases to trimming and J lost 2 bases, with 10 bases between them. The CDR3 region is CAIGAVTDTQYF. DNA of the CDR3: TGTGCCATTGGAGCGGTCACAGATACGCAGTATTTT. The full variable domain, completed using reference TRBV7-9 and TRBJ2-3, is DTGVSQNPRHKITKRGQNVTFRCDPISEHNRLYWYRQTLGQGPEFLTYFQNEAQLEKSRLLSDRFSAERPKGSFSTLEIQRTEQGDSAMYLCAIGAVTDTQYFGPGTRLTVL.

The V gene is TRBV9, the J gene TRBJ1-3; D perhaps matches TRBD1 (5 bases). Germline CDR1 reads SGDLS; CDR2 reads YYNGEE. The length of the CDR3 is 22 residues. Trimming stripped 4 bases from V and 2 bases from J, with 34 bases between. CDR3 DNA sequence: TGTGCCAGCAGCCCCCTCACCCTCCCCGGCAGGGTAGTTACCAATACTGGAAACACCATATATTTT. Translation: CASSPLTLPGRVVTNTGNTIYF.